A single sample is the source of the 8 T cell receptor beta chains below, sequenced in a study of beta chain features in type 1 diabetes. TCRB transcripts that were expressed got sequenced, as all of the isolated RNA had been reverse transcribed. The table came from immunoSEQ multiplex PCR; TCRdb's copy has only in-frame clones and leaves some out. Seen here are hundreds of thousands of clones, around 30% observed once, and the top ten hold 0.05% to 0.07%. Source material: naive CD4+ T cells from blood. All receptors come from a man aged 18 to 30 in good health.

The chain joins TRBV15 to TRBJ2-1, with a possible D match to TRBD2 (6 bases). The germline gives CDR1 LNHNV, CDR2 YYDKDF (reference sequence). The V end lost 5 bases, the J end lost 8 bases, and 25 bases lay between the germline ends. The CDR3 has 17 amino acids. The CDR3 sequence: CATSAGSGTPVGDEQFF. In DNA form, the CDR3 reads TGTGCCACCAGCGCTGGTAGCGGCACTCCAGTCGGGGATGAGCAGTTCTTC.

This clone was recorded a few times. This sequence joins TRBV7-9 and TRBJ2-1; no firm D call. The CDR3 sequence is 13 residues long. V shed 2 bases and J shed 3 bases, with 5 bases lying between them. CDR1 is SEHNR, CDR2 FQNEAQ, per germline (reference sequence). Here the CDR3 reads CASSLSLYNEQFF. DNA for the CDR3: TGTGCCAGCAGCTTATCTCTCTACAATGAGCAGTTCTTC.

V usage is TRBV5-1 and J usage is TRBJ2-5; D is perhaps TRBD1 (5 bases). The V end lost 0 bases, the J end lost 5 bases, and 14 bases lay between the germline ends. Germline assignment: CDR1 SGHRS and CDR2 YFSETQ. CDR3 length: 15 residues. The CDR3 loop reads CASSLAGDSYETQYF. In nucleotides, the CDR3 is TGCGCCAGCAGCTTGGCGGGTGACAGTTATGAGACCCAGTACTTC.

The J gene is TRBJ1-5, the V gene TRBV30; D is ambiguous. Germline CDR1 GTSNPN, CDR2 SVGIG (reference sequence). The CDR3 length is 14 residues. V was trimmed by 0 bases and J by 10 bases, leaving 16 bases between them. The CDR3 coding sequence is TGTGCCTGGAGTGTACCTGGGTATATATATCCCCAGCATTTT. Encoded protein: CAWSVPGYIYPQHF.

This clone appeared a few times. The chain has TRBV2 and TRBJ2-1; TRBD2 matches at 8 bases. The CDR3 is 16 amino acids. CDR1 SNHLY and CDR2 FYNNEI come from the germline V gene. After removal of 4 bases from V and 6 bases from J, the junction contained 11 bases not matched to a gene. This CDR3 is CASSAVRLAGLNEQFF. CDR3 coding DNA: TGTGCCAGCAGTGCAGTTAGGTTAGCGGGACTCAATGAGCAGTTCTTC.

This clone was seen a few times. The chain carries TRBV29-1 and TRBJ1-2; no firm D call. The CDR3 is 12 amino acids. The V and J ends lost 6 bases and 4 bases respectively, with 12 bases between them. The germline V gene encodes CDR1 SQVTM and CDR2 ANQGSEA. The CDR3 coding sequence is TGCAGCGTGAGGGAGGCCTCCTATGGCTACACCTTC. This sequence encodes CSVREASYGYTF.

The DNA for the CDR3 is TGTGCCTGGAGTTACTGGGACAGGGGGTTCCACGAGCAGTACTTC. Protein product: CAWSYWDRGFHEQYF. The chain couples TRBV30 to TRBJ2-7, with 11 bases lining up with TRBD1. V lost 2 bases and J lost 5; bases outside the gene matches: 8. This CDR3 is built from 15 residues. Germline CDR1 reads GTSNPN; CDR2 reads SVGIG (reference sequence).

The chain recombines TRBV28 with TRBJ1-1; D uncertain. The CDR3 consists of 12 residues. Germline V CDR1 and CDR2: MDHEN, SYDVKM. V lost 2 bases to trimming and J lost 11 bases, with 12 bases between them. CDR3 amino acids: CASSLVPVFAFF. The CDR3 nucleotides read TGTGCCAGCAGTTTAGTACCGGTTTTTGCTTTCTTT.